The 23 T cell receptor beta chains presented below share a single source sample, sequenced in a study of blood T cells in healthy people across ages. Sample-barcoded 5' priming and a J-beta primer mix drove a second PCR of 7 to 11 cycles. One entry per CDR3 protein, called by TCRdb with MiXCR from the 5' RACE reads. The repertoire holds some 920,000 distinct CDR3 sequences, with roughly half as singletons. Sample: blood. The origin of the receptors is an older woman in good health.

The chain couples TRBV10-2 to TRBJ2-3; no firm D call. V lost 3 bases to trimming and J lost 4 bases, with 5 bases between them. The CDR3 is 12 residues long. Germline lookup yields CDR1 WSHSY and CDR2 SAAADI. The CDR3 region is CASSDYADTQYF. DNA of the CDR3: TGCGCCAGCAGTGATTACGCAGATACGCAGTATTTT.

The rearrangement joins TRBV9 to TRBJ1-1; D is undetermined. The CDR3 loop spans 13 amino acids. The germline gives CDR1 SGDLS, CDR2 YYNGEE. The V end lost 0 bases, the J end lost 5 bases, and 8 bases lay between the germline ends. The CDR3 spells CASSVDAGTEAFF. As DNA, the CDR3 is TGTGCCAGCAGCGTAGATGCGGGGACTGAAGCTTTCTTT. Full variable domain (missing parts from reference TRBV9 and TRBJ1-1): DSGVTQTPKHLITATGQRVTLRCSPRSGDLSVYWYQQSLDQGLQFLIQYYNGEERAKGNILERFSAQQFPDLHSELNLSSLELGDSALYFCASSVDAGTEAFFGQGTRLTVV.

This clonotype appeared a few times. The CDR3: CASSPAATGRGTIQYF. Written as DNA, the CDR3 is TGTGCCAGCTCACCGGCAGCGACAGGGCGTGGGACCATTCAGTACTTC. The V call is TRBV18, the J call TRBJ2-4; TRBD1 agrees at 7 bases. Germline CDR1 reads KGHSH; CDR2 reads LQKENI. There are 16 residues in the CDR3. Trimming removed 3 bases from V and 9 bases from J; junction bases left unmatched: 14.

This clonotype was counted a few times. The rearrangement links TRBV5-1 to TRBJ2-1; 7 bases are shared with TRBD2. Near its end, the DNA agrees better with TRBJ2-7, so the J call may be wrong. Germline loops: CDR1 SGHRS, CDR2 YFSETQ. The CDR3 is made up of 13 amino acids. CDR3 sequence reads: CASSNEGAGEQYF. Here the CDR3 DNA reads TGCGCCAGCAGTAACGAGGGAGCGGGGGAGCAGTACTTC.

The V gene is TRBV20-1, the J gene TRBJ2-3; 9 bases line up with TRBD2. Germline V gives CDR1 DFQATT, CDR2 SNEGSKA (reference sequence). This CDR3 is 14 amino acids long. J was trimmed by 7 bases and V by 3 bases; bases with no gene match: 8. CDR3 protein: CSARWAGGPNTQYF. The CDR3, as DNA: TGCAGTGCTAGGTGGGCGGGAGGGCCTAATACGCAGTATTTT.

The V and J genes are TRBV4-1 and TRBJ1-2; no definite D call. This CDR3 comprises 14 residues. Germline CDR1 is MGHRA and CDR2 is YSYEKL. V shed 1 base and J shed 8 bases, with 14 bases lying between them. CDR3: CASSQGSPTYGYTF. The CDR3 region has the DNA TGCGCCAGCAGCCAAGGGAGCCCGACTTACGGCTACACCTTC.

The V call is TRBV4-2, the J call TRBJ2-3; the match to TRBD2 covers 8 bases. The CDR3 totals 14 residues. V was pared by 5 bases and J by 4 bases, with 5 bases of the junction left unmatched. The germline gives CDR1 LGHNA, CDR2 YNFKEQ. The CDR3 loop reads CASSAGLAADTQYF. DNA for the CDR3: TGTGCCAGCAGCGCTGGACTAGCAGCAGATACGCAGTATTTT.

Only a few counts were recorded for this clonotype. The genes are TRBV7-6 and TRBJ2-5; tentative D call: TRBD1 (7 bases). The CDR3 contains 16 residues. With 1 base removed from V and 4 bases from J, the gap between germline ends came to 16 bases. Germline assignment: CDR1 SGHVS and CDR2 FNYEAQ. The CDR3 bases are TGTGCCAGCAGCTTAGTGGAGGGGGCCCCGAGAGAGACCCAGTACTTC. It encodes CASSLVEGAPRETQYF. The whole variable domain, remainder taken from reference TRBV7-6 and TRBJ2-5, is GAGVSQSPRYKVTKRGQDVALRCDPISGHVSLYWYRQALGQGPEFLTYFNYEAQQDKSGLPNDRFSAERPEGSISTLTIQRTEQRDSAMYRCASSLVEGAPRETQYFGPGTRLLVL.

This clonotype was counted only a few times. The V and J genes are TRBV7-9 and TRBJ2-7, with TRBD1 matching 7 bases. The germline V gene encodes CDR1 SEHNR and CDR2 FQNEAQ (reference sequence). Unmatched junction bases numbered 6, after V lost 2 bases and J lost 5 bases. CDR3 size: 14 residues. Here the CDR3 DNA reads TGTGCCAGCAGCTTATTAGGGGGCGGCAACGAGCAGTACTTC. It specifies CASSLLGGGNEQYF.

This clonotype has only a few counts. This CDR3 reads CASSPRSGGSYNEQYF. For the CDR3, the DNA is TGTGCCAGCAGTCCCCGTTCAGGGGGCTCCTACAATGAGCAGTACTTC. This chain links TRBV27 with TRBJ2-1; 8 nucleotides agree with TRBD1. Near its end, the DNA agrees better with TRBJ2-7, so the J call may be wrong. Germline values: CDR1 MNHEY, CDR2 SMNVEV (reference sequence). The CDR3 sequence is 16 residues long.

CDR3 sequence (DNA): TGTGCCAGCAGTGGCAGGGGGCTTGGTGCAGTTCAGCCCCAGCATTTT. This sequence encodes CASSGRGLGAVQPQHF. The genes are TRBV2 and TRBJ1-5, with 8 bases identical to TRBD1. The CDR3 is 16 amino acids. Trimming at V came to 4 bases and at J to 6 bases, leaving 11 bases not matched to a gene. The germline gives CDR1 SNHLY, CDR2 FYNNEI. The complete variable domain, with remaining parts taken from reference TRBV2 and TRBJ1-5, reads EPEVTQTPSHQVTQMGQEVILRCVPISNHLYFYWYRQILGQKVEFLVSFYNNEISEKSEIFDDQFSVERPDGSNFTLKIRSTKLEDSAMYFCASSGRGLGAVQPQHFGDGTRLSIL.

This clonotype showed up just a few times. The rearrangement joins TRBV28 to TRBJ2-5, with D perhaps matching TRBD2 (5 bases). Trimming removed 7 bases from V and 3 bases from J, with 6 bases in between. Germline values: CDR1 MDHEN, CDR2 SYDVKM. The CDR3 spans 11 residues. DNA of the CDR3: TGTGCCAGCAAACTAGAAGAGACCCAGTACTTC. Translation: CASKLEETQYF.

Only a few counts were recorded for this clonotype. The chain joins TRBV9 to TRBJ2-3, with TRBD2 matching 7 bases. The trim removed 0 bases at V and 8 bases at J, leaving 12 bases unmatched. Germline lookup yields CDR1 SGDLS and CDR2 YYNGEE. The CDR3 consists of 16 residues. CDR3 sequence (DNA): TGTGCCAGCAGCGTAGGGGCGGGAGCCACAACCGGTACGCAGTATTTT. Translating it yields CASSVGAGATTGTQYF.

This clonotype was seen only a few times. Being one base from a much bigger clone, this may be a read error. V is TRBV7-6 and J is TRBJ2-5; D is undetermined. The germline V gene encodes CDR1 SGHVS and CDR2 FNYEAQ. The CDR3 extends over 13 amino acids. The V end lost 4 bases, the J end lost 7 bases, and 13 bases lay between the germline ends. CDR3: CASSWAADGTQYF. In nucleotides, the CDR3 is TGTGCCAGCAGCTGGGCGGCCGACGGGACCCAGTACTTC.

V and J are TRBV12-3 or TRBV12-4 and TRBJ1-1; D gene ambiguous. The CDR3 has 14 amino acids. The V end was cut by 5 bases, the J end by 7 bases, with 17 bases between. CDR3 sequence reads: CASSTTEVFLEAFF. The CDR3 DNA is TGTGCCAGCAGTACGACCGAGGTTTTTCTTGAAGCTTTCTTT.

The chain is built from TRBV20-1 and TRBJ2-5, with 8 nucleotides matching TRBD1. Germline assignment: CDR1 DFQATT and CDR2 SNEGSKA (reference sequence). The trim removed 6 bases at V and 3 bases at J, leaving 15 bases unmatched. The CDR3 runs 16 residues. The CDR3 region is CSAINTGGNWEETQYF. In DNA, the CDR3 is TGCAGTGCAATTAACACAGGGGGAAATTGGGAAGAGACCCAGTACTTC.

The chain is built from TRBV20-1 and TRBJ2-5, with TRBD2 matching 8 bases. The end of the DNA is better explained by TRBJ2-7, so the J call may be wrong. The CDR3 runs to 14 residues. CDR1 DFQATT and CDR2 SNEGSKA come from the germline V gene (reference sequence). DNA for the CDR3: TGCAGTGCTAGAGGCGCGGGAGGCTTCTACGAGCAGTACTTC. Translated, it gives CSARGAGGFYEQYF.

The chain employs TRBV4-3 and TRBJ2-5; D remains ambiguous. Germline values: CDR1 LGHNA, CDR2 YSLEER. Trimming took 5 bases from V and 4 from J, leaving 11 bases between them. This CDR3 has 13 residues. The chain's CDR3 is CASSARLRETQYF. The DNA of the CDR3 is TGCGCCAGCAGCGCCCGTCTCCGAGAGACCCAGTACTTC.

This clonotype came up a few times. V is TRBV7-9 and J is TRBJ1-6; D remains unclear. The germline CDR1 and CDR2 sequences are SEHNR and FQNEAQ (reference sequence). The CDR3 runs to 12 residues. Trimming shortened V by 4 bases and J by 10 bases, and 8 bases separated the two germline ends. CDR3 sequence (DNA): TGTGCCAGCAGCTCGGACGCCTCACCCCTCCACTTT. Its protein product is CASSSDASPLHF.

The DNA for the CDR3 is TGCAGTGCTTCCCGCACCGGGACAGGGACTAATTCACCCCTCCACTTT. The encoded protein is CSASRTGTGTNSPLHF. The chain combines TRBV20-1 with TRBJ1-6; 9 positions agree with TRBD1. This CDR3 contains 16 residues. Germline CDR1 and CDR2: DFQATT and SNEGSKA (reference sequence). V trimming: 5 bases; J trimming: 6 bases; junction bases outside the gene matches: 11.

The V gene is TRBV27, the J gene TRBJ1-2; unclear D gene. The ends were cut back, 8 bases at V and 4 bases at J, with 8 bases in the middle. The CDR3 has 11 residues. Per the germline V gene, CDR1 is MNHEY and CDR2 is SMNVEV (reference sequence). The CDR3 bases are TGTGCCAGCGGGCCTCCCTATGGCTACACCTTC. Amino acid sequence: CASGPPYGYTF.

The chain recombines TRBV21-1 with TRBJ2-2; the D call of TRBD2 is as the table states it, not checked on the DNA. TRBV21-1 is a listed pseudogene. The CDR3 length is 17 residues. The CDR3 coding sequence is TGTGCCAGCAGCAATATAGCGGGAGGGCCGAACACCGGGGAGCTGTTTTTT. This translates into CASSNIAGGPNTGELFF.

This chain joins TRBV5-1 and TRBJ2-7, with 9 bases aligning to TRBD1. CDR3 length equals 16 residues. V was clipped by 0 bases and J by 2 bases; unmatched bases: 6. CDR1 and CDR2 from the germline V gene are SGHRS and YFSETQ. The CDR3 nucleotides read TGCGCCAGCAGCTTGGCCCGGGACAGGGCTGCCTACGAGCAGTACTTC. Translated: CASSLARDRAAYEQYF. The whole variable domain, filled in from reference TRBV5-1 and TRBJ2-7, reads KAGVTQTPRYLIKTRGQQVTLSCSPISGHRSVSWYQQTPGQGLQFLFEYFSETQRNKGNFPGRFSGRQFSNSRSEMNVSTLELGDSALYLCASSLARDRAAYEQYFGPGTRLTVT.